Given below is one T cell receptor beta chain in context. Its antigen remains unknown. Using immunoSEQ multiplex PCR, the repertoire was profiled, and TCRdb retains in-frame clones only, with some absent. The data hold 550,000 to 750,000 clones, with about 91% observed a single time. The data were taken from a study of shared clonotypes between healthy human individuals. Positively selected for CCR7, the CD45RO-negative cells used as naive CD8 cells excluded terminally differentiated effector memory CD45RA+ cells. Every donor, a Caucasian adult, lived in Nashville, Tennessee. Broader study findings: Several donors had 5% to 6% of their naive CD4 clonotypes in common. Generally, estimated richness proved larger in naive subsets than it did in memory subsets.

Sequencing used naive CD8+ T cells sorted from blood. The TCR comes from a young man in good health.

CDR3 nucleotides: TGTGCCAGTAGTATAGTCCGCTGGGACACTGAAGCTTTCTTT. It specifies CASSIVRWDTEAFF. J is TRBJ1-1 and V is TRBV19; D remains unclear. Germline V gene sequence: CDR1 LNHDA, CDR2 SQIVND (reference sequence). The CDR3 spans 14 residues. Deletions cut 1 base from V and 3 bases from J, with 9 bases between. Variable domain in full (rest from reference TRBV19 and TRBJ1-1): DGGITQSPKYLFRKEGQNVTLSCEQNLNHDAMYWYRQDPGQGLRLIYYSQIVNDFQKGDIAEGYSVSREKKESFPLTVTSAQKNPTAFYLCASSIVRWDTEAFFGQGTRLTVV.